The T cell receptor (beta chain) under discussion was sequenced for a study of control samples from healthy donors and cancer patients. There are 14 residues in the CDR3. Looked up from germline, CDR1 is SGHRS and CDR2 is YFSETQ. Germline trimming cut 5 bases from V and 4 bases from J; bases unmatched to any gene: 7. Only in-frame clones appear in the TCRdb table, and some are missing; sequencing was by immunoSEQ multiplex PCR. The sample records about 140,000 clones, less than 95% being singletons. Sequenced material: blood. The TCR originated in a man between 18 and 29 years old in good health. The chain has TRBV5-1 and TRBJ2-7; 9 positions match TRBD2. For the CDR3, the DNA is TGCGCCAGCAGTTCCTCAGCGGGGGGATACGAGCAGTACTTC. This translates into CASSSSAGGYEQYF.